The 27 T cell receptor beta chains below come from one sample, sequenced in a study of T cells in Graves' hyperthyroidism and ophthalmopathy. Researchers took RNA transcripts and amplified the TCR beta CDR3 regions from them. The TCR CDR3 first-round RT-PCR relied on the HTBI primer set. Each CDR3 protein gets one entry after TCRdb re-called the multiplex PCR reads with MiXCR. The profile shows about 420,000 distinct CDR3 sequences, about an eighth of them singletons. The sample was blood. These receptors were obtained from a woman younger than 30 with Graves' hyperthyroidism.

This clonotype was found a few times. This chain uses TRBV9 with TRBJ2-1, with TRBD2 matching over 12 bases. Germline V gene sequence: CDR1 SGDLS, CDR2 YYNGEE. The trim removed 4 bases at V and 7 bases at J, leaving 15 bases unmatched. This CDR3 contains 18 residues. CDR3 nucleotides: TGTGCCAGCAGCCCCCGGCTAGCGGGAGGGCCAAGGGGGAATGAGCAGTTCTTC. Its protein is CASSPRLAGGPRGNEQFF.

This clonotype was seen many times. The genes are TRBV12-3 or TRBV12-4 and TRBJ2-7; TRBD2 aligns across 7 bases. The trim removed 3 bases at V and 5 bases at J, leaving 7 bases unmatched. CDR3 length: 14 residues. In DNA, the CDR3 is TGTGCCAGCAGTTTGGTTGGGAGGGAAAACGAGCAGTACTTC. This sequence encodes CASSLVGRENEQYF.

The CDR3 sequence is CASSLWGQGGSLGNEKLFF. CDR3 sequence (DNA): TGTGCCAGCAGTTTATGGGGCCAGGGGGGATCCCTCGGTAATGAAAAACTGTTTTTT. The chain recombines TRBV27 with TRBJ1-4, with 7 bases aligning to TRBD1. This CDR3 is built from 19 residues. Germline assignment: CDR1 MNHEY and CDR2 SMNVEV (reference sequence). V gave up 1 base and J gave up 4 bases; unmatched junction bases: 15. The complete variable domain, with remaining parts taken from reference TRBV27 and TRBJ1-4, reads EAQVTQNPRYLITVTGKKLTVTCSQNMNHEYMSWYRQDPGLGLRQIYYSMNVEVTDKGDVPEGYKVSRKEKRNFPLILESPSPNQTSLYFCASSLWGQGGSLGNEKLFFGSGTQLSVL.

This clonotype was found many times. The chain uses TRBV2 and TRBJ1-3; 7 bases are a match to TRBD1. Germline assignment: CDR1 SNHLY and CDR2 FYNNEI. V was clipped by 4 bases and J by 8 bases; unmatched bases: 8. The length of the CDR3 is 14 residues. The CDR3 DNA reads TGTGCCAGCAGTGCCGGAGGGGGCATAGACACCATATATTTT. As protein: CASSAGGGIDTIYF.

This clonotype was counted ten times or more. This rearrangement joins TRBV28 to TRBJ2-3, with 9 bases fitting TRBD2. With 3 bases clipped from V and 5 bases from J, the junction kept 3 bases outside the gene matches. The CDR3 runs 14 residues. Germline CDR1 MDHEN, CDR2 SYDVKM. CDR3 in DNA: TGTGCCAGCAGTTTGGAAGCGGGAGGAGATACGCAGTATTTT. Amino acid sequence: CASSLEAGGDTQYF.

This clonotype was recorded only once. The rearrangement joins TRBV19 to TRBJ2-1, with a tentative D call TRBD2 (5 bases). Between the trimmed V and J ends, which lost 6 bases and 9 bases, there was a span of 21 bases. There are 15 residues in the CDR3. Germline V gene lookup returns CDR1 LNHDA and CDR2 SQIVND (reference sequence). CDR3 in DNA: TGTGCCAGTAGAATGTATAGCTATAGGGAGTTTGAGCAGTTCTTC. Translation: CASRMYSYREFEQFF.

The chain couples TRBV20-1 to TRBJ1-5; 8 positions match TRBD1. This CDR3 is built from 13 residues. V was pared by 3 bases and J by 6 bases, with 4 bases of the junction left unmatched. Germline assignment: CDR1 DFQATT and CDR2 SNEGSKA (reference sequence). CDR3 protein: CSARPTGAQPQHF. CDR3 DNA: TGCAGTGCTAGGCCGACAGGGGCTCAGCCCCAGCATTTT.

This clonotype has more than one count but fewer than ten. This CDR3 is CASRGTPDTQYF. As DNA, the CDR3 is TGTGCCAGCAGGGGGACACCTGATACGCAGTATTTT. V usage is TRBV2 and J usage is TRBJ2-3; tentative D call: TRBD1 (6 bases). Germline CDR1 SNHLY, CDR2 FYNNEI. This CDR3 contains 12 residues. V was clipped by 6 bases and J by 6 bases, with 10 bases between them.

This clonotype turned up a few times. This rearrangement joins TRBV7-9 to TRBJ1-5; 7 bases are shared with TRBD1. This CDR3 comprises 13 residues. With V trimmed by 7 bases and J by 5 bases, 5 bases remained unmatched. The V gene's germline CDR1 is SEHNR and CDR2 FQNEAQ (reference sequence). The chain's CDR3 is CASTFDRDQPQHF. CDR3 nucleotides: TGTGCCAGCACCTTTGACAGGGATCAGCCCCAGCATTTT.

The sample holds many counts of this clonotype. This chain links TRBV4-1 with TRBJ2-2, with 9 bases identical to TRBD2. Germline V gene lookup returns CDR1 MGHRA and CDR2 YSYEKL. V was pared by 0 bases and J by 7 bases, with 3 bases of the junction left unmatched. This CDR3 has 15 amino acids. The CDR3 DNA reads as TGCGCCAGCAGCCAAGAACCTAGCGGGAACGGGGAGCTGTTTTTT. This sequence encodes CASSQEPSGNGELFF.

In this sample, this clonotype turned up many times. V and J are TRBV27 and TRBJ1-5; D possibly corresponds to TRBD1 (5 bases). Per the germline V gene, CDR1 is MNHEY and CDR2 is SMNVEV (reference sequence). This CDR3 is 15 amino acids long. V dropped 0 bases and J dropped 4 bases, with 10 bases sitting between them. CDR3 loop: CASSLSQGRNQPQHF. The CDR3 DNA reads TGTGCCAGCAGTTTATCGCAGGGTCGGAATCAGCCCCAGCATTTT.

This clonotype has a handful of counts. This chain uses TRBV4-1 with TRBJ2-1, with 8 bases aligning to TRBD2. CDR1 MGHRA and CDR2 YSYEKL come from the germline V gene. The CDR3 is 15 amino acids. The ends lost 1 base at V and 8 bases at J; junction bases unmatched: 7. The CDR3 sequence is CASSQVGLVSDEQFF. The CDR3 nucleotides are TGCGCCAGCAGCCAAGTGGGACTAGTAAGCGATGAGCAGTTCTTC.

Worth noting for this clonotype: Given a much more abundant clone one base away, this may be a read error. The genes are TRBV30 and TRBJ2-2, with a tentative D call TRBD2 (5 bases). This CDR3 comprises 14 residues. Germline CDR1 is GTSNPN and CDR2 is SVGIG (reference sequence). This CDR3 is CAWSVRGNTGEPFF. The CDR3 coding sequence is TGTGCCTGGAGTGTAAGAGGGAACACCGGGGAGCCGTTTTTT.

J is TRBJ2-5 and V is TRBV5-1; weak D call: TRBD1 (6 bases). The ends were cut back, 4 bases at V and 4 bases at J, with 11 bases in the middle. Germline CDR1 reads SGHRS; CDR2 reads YFSETQ. The CDR3 has 13 amino acids. The chain's CDR3 is CASSLQGTETQYF. CDR3 DNA: TGCGCCAGCAGCCTACAGGGAACAGAGACCCAGTACTTC.

This clonotype was seen many times. V is TRBV11-2 and J is TRBJ2-3; TRBD2 matches at 8 bases. V shed 5 bases and J 1 base; nucleotides not matched to a gene: 8. The CDR3 has 16 amino acids. Germline CDR1 and CDR2: SGHAT and FQNNGV. The CDR3 spells CASSLRLAPRTDTQYF. The DNA of the CDR3 is TGTGCCAGCAGCCTGCGACTAGCGCCCCGCACAGATACGCAGTATTTT.

In its sample, this clonotype was seen many times. The CDR3 is CASSLGQVSYEQYF. CDR3 DNA: TGTGCCAGCAGTTTAGGACAGGTATCCTACGAGCAGTACTTC. J is TRBJ2-7 and V is TRBV27; 7 bases match TRBD1. In germline, CDR1 is MNHEY, CDR2 SMNVEV (reference sequence). The CDR3 sequence is 14 residues long. V shed 2 bases and J 1 base; nucleotides not matched to a gene: 2.

This clonotype was found a few times. This sequence may be a read error, since a much larger clone differs from it by one base. This rearrangement joins TRBV3-1 to TRBJ1-1; D unclear. From germline, CDR1 is LGHDT and CDR2 YNNKEL (reference sequence). This CDR3 comprises 13 residues. The CDR3 loop is CASSRRGGTGAFF. Here the CDR3 DNA reads TGTGCCAGCAGCCGCCGAGGTGGCACTGGAGCTTTCTTT.

This clonotype was found many times. This sequence joins TRBV2 and TRBJ2-1; D gene uncertain. The CDR3 spans 13 residues. The V and J ends lost 5 bases and 7 bases respectively, with 12 bases between them. The germline CDR1 and CDR2 sequences are SNHLY and FYNNEI. The CDR3 loop is CASSSAQGNEQFF. DNA for the CDR3: TGTGCCAGCAGTTCGGCGCAAGGGAATGAGCAGTTCTTC.

This clonotype has ten or more counts. The chain carries TRBV10-2 and TRBJ2-2, with TRBD2 matching 14 bases. The V gene end was trimmed by 7 bases and the J gene end by 0 bases; junction bases not matched to a gene: 7. The CDR3 covers 18 residues. In germline, CDR1 is WSHSY, CDR2 SAAADI. The CDR3 nucleotides read TGCGCCAGCAAAATGACTAGCGGGAGGGCCGCGAACACCGGGGAGCTGTTTTTT. Its translation: CASKMTSGRAANTGELFF.

At least ten counts were recorded for this clonotype. The rearrangement joins TRBV7-9 to TRBJ2-3, with 10 bases identical to TRBD2. The CDR3 is 17 residues long. Germline V gives CDR1 SEHNR, CDR2 FQNEAQ (reference sequence). V gave up 4 bases and J gave up 3 bases; unmatched junction bases: 10. In nucleotides, the CDR3 is TGTGCCAGCAGCTCCTGGGTCGCTAGCGGGAGTACAGATACGCAGTATTTT. Its translation: CASSSWVASGSTDTQYF. The complete variable domain, with remaining parts taken from reference TRBV7-9 and TRBJ2-3, reads DTGVSQNPRHKITKRGQNVTFRCDPISEHNRLYWYRQTLGQGPEFLTYFQNEAQLEKSRLLSDRFSAERPKGSFSTLEIQRTEQGDSAMYLCASSSWVASGSTDTQYFGPGTRLTVL.

This clonotype was detected ten times or more. The chain combines TRBV2 with TRBJ2-2; 8 bases align to TRBD2. The CDR3 loop spans 14 amino acids. Per germline, CDR1 SNHLY and CDR2 FYNNEI. J gave up 3 bases and V 5 bases, and 2 bases lay outside the gene matches. The CDR3 sequence is CASSYSGDTGELFF. As DNA, the CDR3 is TGTGCCAGCAGTTATAGCGGGGACACCGGGGAGCTGTTTTTT.

The chain has TRBV11-2 and TRBJ2-3, with D unclear. Trimming cost V 1 base and J 1 base, with 6 bases left between them. The CDR3 runs to 14 residues. From germline, CDR1 is SGHAT and CDR2 FQNNGV. DNA of the CDR3: TGTGCCAGCAGCTTAGTCAAGGGCACAGATACGCAGTATTTT. Its translation: CASSLVKGTDTQYF. Together with reference TRBV11-2 and TRBJ2-3, the CDR3 gives the full variable domain: EAGVAQSPRYKIIEKRQSVAFWCNPISGHATLYWYQQILGQGPKLLIQFQNNGVVDDSQLPKDRFSAERLKGVDSTLKIQPAKLEDSAVYLCASSLVKGTDTQYFGPGTRLTVL.

This clonotype came up many times. The chain combines TRBV3-1 with TRBJ2-1; 9 positions match TRBD2. Losses at the gene ends were 0 bases for V and 5 bases for J; bases not matched to a gene: 5. CDR1 LGHDT and CDR2 YNNKEL come from the germline V gene (reference sequence). This CDR3 is 16 amino acids long. CDR3 region: CASSQELAGNNNEQFF. The DNA for the CDR3 is TGTGCCAGCAGCCAAGAGCTAGCGGGGAATAACAATGAGCAGTTCTTC.

This clonotype has a count of ten or more. V is TRBV4-3 and J is TRBJ1-2; TRBD1 aligns across 11 bases. The germline V gene encodes CDR1 LGHNA and CDR2 YSLEER. This CDR3 is 14 amino acids long. J was trimmed by 7 bases and V by 4 bases; bases with no gene match: 5. CDR3 DNA: TGCGCCAGCAGCCCTAGGGACAGGGGGGCTGGCTACACCTTC. It is translated as CASSPRDRGAGYTF.

This clonotype was observed at least ten times. This chain's CDR3 is CSATDGLKAYEQYF. In DNA form, the CDR3 reads TGCAGTGCTACCGACGGTCTCAAGGCCTACGAGCAGTACTTC. The chain combines TRBV20-1 with TRBJ2-7; no clear D. Trimming removed 4 bases from V and 2 bases from J, with 15 bases in between. There are 14 residues in the CDR3. Per the germline V gene, CDR1 is DFQATT and CDR2 is SNEGSKA (reference sequence).

Ten or more counts support this clonotype. This chain links TRBV20-1 with TRBJ2-7, with unresolved D. Germline lookup yields CDR1 DFQATT and CDR2 SNEGSKA (reference sequence). This CDR3 is built from 10 residues. V gave up 2 bases and J gave up 7 bases, with 6 bases separating them. The CDR3 sequence: CSARLGEQYF. The DNA for the CDR3 is TGCAGTGCTAGACTGGGGGAGCAGTACTTC.

This clonotype showed up many times. V usage is TRBV7-9 and J usage is TRBJ2-5, with D uncertain. V was clipped by 4 bases and J by 3 bases, with 3 bases between them. CDR3 size: 11 residues. Looked up from germline, CDR1 is SEHNR and CDR2 is FQNEAQ (reference sequence). The CDR3 DNA follows: TGTGCCAGCAGCTCAGAAGAGACCCAGTACTTC. Translated: CASSSEETQYF.